The clone carrying this TCR beta chain has ten or more counts. These data belong to a study of T cells after yellow fever vaccination. CDR3 length: 14 residues. Trimming took off 4 bases at V and 2 bases at J, with 9 bases between the two ends. The germline V gene has CDR1 SGHRS and CDR2 YFSETQ. From the 5' RACE reads, TCRdb called clonotypes with MiXCR, one entry per CDR3 protein. The data contain under 400,000 distinct CDR3 sequences, roughly 10% of them seen just once; the ten biggest clones take up 15% to 20%. This TCR came from a man younger than 35 who received the YFV17D yellow fever vaccine. Sequences were derived from PBMCs, sampled on the day of the first yellow fever vaccination. V gene TRBV5-1 combines with J gene TRBJ2-2, with unresolved D. The CDR3 loop is CASSPDQNTGELFF. CDR3 DNA: TGCGCCAGCAGCCCGGACCAAAACACCGGGGAGCTGTTTTTT.